There are many counts of the clone carrying this TCR beta chain. The sample contains more than one DNA sequence encoding this CDR3. Germline assignment: CDR1 DFQATT and CDR2 SNEGSKA (reference sequence). V shed 3 bases, J shed 1 base, and the junction held 3 bases outside the gene matches. CDR3 length: 13 amino acids. This record belongs to a study of blood T cell repertoires in COVID-19. Profiling relied on immunoSEQ multiplex PCR, and the TCRdb table lists in-frame clones only, not all of them. The sample has 340,000 or so clones, 80% to 90% seen once; the top ten hold around 4%. The source is a woman in her thirties or forties with acute COVID-19. V gene TRBV20-1 combines with J gene TRBJ2-7; 7 bases are shared with TRBD2. Input material: PBMCs or T cells enriched from blood (not recorded which). CDR3 in amino acids: CSASSGFSYEQYF. DNA for the CDR3: TGCAGTGCTAGTAGCGGGTTTTCCTACGAGCAGTACTTC.